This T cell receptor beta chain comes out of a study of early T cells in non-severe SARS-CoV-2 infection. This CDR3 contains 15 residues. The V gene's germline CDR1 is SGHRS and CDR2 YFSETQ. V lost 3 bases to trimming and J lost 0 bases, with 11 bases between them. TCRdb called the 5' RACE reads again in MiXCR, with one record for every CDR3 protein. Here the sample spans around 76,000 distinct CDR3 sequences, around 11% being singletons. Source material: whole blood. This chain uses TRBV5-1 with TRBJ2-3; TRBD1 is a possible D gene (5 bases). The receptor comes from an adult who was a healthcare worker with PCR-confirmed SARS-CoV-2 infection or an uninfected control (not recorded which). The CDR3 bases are TGCGCCAGCAGCTCTGGACACGGCAGCACAGATACGCAGTATTTT. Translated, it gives CASSSGHGSTDTQYF.